Listed here are 11 T cell receptor beta chains from one sample, sequenced in a study of CD8+ T cells in alopecia areata. cDNA serving as the sequencing template came from extracted, reverse transcribed RNA. The table came from immunoSEQ multiplex PCR; TCRdb's copy has only in-frame clones and leaves some out. The sample lists hundreds of thousands of clones, about three fifths occurring once. The sample was CD4+ T cells sorted from blood, taken at week 0. These TCRs come from a human donor with alopecia areata.

The chain carries TRBV7-9 and TRBJ1-4; a weak D match, TRBD1 (5 bases). Germline-derived CDR1 and CDR2 are SEHNR and FQNEAQ (reference sequence). This CDR3 has 15 amino acids. V shed 1 base and J shed 6 bases, with 12 bases lying between them. CDR3 sequence: CASSLGQTRDEKLFF. CDR3 DNA: TGTGCCAGCAGCTTAGGACAGACCCGGGATGAAAAACTGTTTTTT.

This sequence joins TRBV30 and TRBJ1-5, with TRBD1 matching 11 bases. This CDR3 contains 14 residues. Germline V gives CDR1 GTSNPN, CDR2 SVGIG (reference sequence). V shed 4 bases and J 5 bases; nucleotides not matched to a gene: 4. The CDR3 DNA reads TGTGCCTGGACCGCGGACAGGGGGCATCAGCCCCAGCATTTT. Amino acids: CAWTADRGHQPQHF.

The sample holds one count of this clone. In DNA, the CDR3 is TGTGCCAGCTCACGGATTGGGACAGACCATGGCTACACCTTC. It is translated as CASSRIGTDHGYTF. V is TRBV18 and J is TRBJ1-2; 7 bases line up with TRBD1. The CDR3 sequence is 14 residues long. The germline V gene has CDR1 KGHSH and CDR2 LQKENI. V lost 4 bases, J lost 6 bases, and 8 bases stayed unmatched.

This clone was found a few times. The J gene is TRBJ1-6, the V gene TRBV15, with unresolved D. Germline V gene data show CDR1 as LNHNV and CDR2 as YYDKDF (reference sequence). The CDR3 is made up of 13 amino acids. Trimming cost V 9 bases and J 9 bases, with 15 bases left between them. CDR3 in amino acids: CATQAESGSPLHF. In DNA, the CDR3 is TGTGCCACTCAGGCCGAATCGGGTTCACCCCTCCACTTT.

The sample holds a few counts of this clone. Other DNA sequences in the same sample also yield this CDR3. This sequence joins TRBV5-1 and TRBJ1-6; no firm D call. The length of the CDR3 is 16 residues. V lost 0 bases and J 0 bases, leaving 7 bases between the germline ends. In germline, CDR1 is SGHRS, CDR2 YFSETQ. The CDR3 region is CASSLEGSSYNSPLHF. The CDR3 DNA is TGCGCCAGCAGCTTGGAAGGGAGCTCCTATAATTCACCCCTCCACTTT.

About this clone itself: The identical CDR3 is also encoded by other nucleotide sequences in the sample. The CDR3 reads CASNSGGTDTQYF. Here the CDR3 DNA reads TGTGCCAGCAACTCAGGGGGCACAGATACGCAGTATTTT. This sequence joins TRBV9 and TRBJ2-3; maybe TRBD1 (6 bases). The CDR3 is made up of 13 amino acids. V was cut by 6 bases and J by 1 base, with 9 bases left in between. Germline CDR1 reads SGDLS; CDR2 reads YYNGEE.

The V gene is TRBV7-9, the J gene TRBJ1-6; D is possibly TRBD1 (5 bases). CDR1 and CDR2 from the germline V gene are SEHNR and FQNEAQ (reference sequence). This CDR3 is built from 16 residues. V was cut by 4 bases and J by 5 bases, with 15 bases left in between. The CDR3 loop reads CASSWGWSDHNSPLHF. CDR3 in DNA: TGTGCCAGCAGCTGGGGGTGGAGTGACCATAATTCACCCCTCCACTTT. Using reference TRBV7-9 and TRBJ1-6 for the parts outside the CDR3, the full variable domain is DTGVSQNPRHKITKRGQNVTFRCDPISEHNRLYWYRQTLGQGPEFLTYFQNEAQLEKSRLLSDRFSAERPKGSFSTLEIQRTEQGDSAMYLCASSWGWSDHNSPLHFGNGTRLTVT.

V and J are TRBV6-5 and TRBJ2-1; D ambiguous. The CDR3 is 11 residues long. Deletions cut 8 bases from V and 1 base from J, with 3 bases between. Germline loops: CDR1 MNHEY, CDR2 SVGAGI. The CDR3 nucleotides are TGTGCCAGCGGATCCTACAATGAGCAGTTCTTC. Its protein product is CASGSYNEQFF.

The chain uses TRBV18 and TRBJ1-5; maybe TRBD1 (5 bases). Per the germline V gene, CDR1 is KGHSH and CDR2 is LQKENI. The CDR3 is 14 residues long. The V and J ends lost 2 bases and 5 bases respectively, with 10 bases between them. The CDR3 DNA is TGTGCCAGCTCACCAAGCCAGGGAGATCAGCCCCAGCATTTT. This codes for CASSPSQGDQPQHF.

A single count supports this clone. This rearrangement joins TRBV30 to TRBJ2-1, with 10 bases fitting TRBD2. The germline CDR1 and CDR2 sequences are GTSNPN and SVGIG (reference sequence). After removal of 4 bases from V and 7 bases from J, the junction contained 7 bases not matched to a gene. There are 14 residues in the CDR3. The CDR3 reads CAWNLVAGGNEQFF. For the CDR3, the DNA is TGTGCCTGGAATCTGGTAGCGGGGGGTAATGAGCAGTTCTTC.

A few counts support this clone. The V call is TRBV29-1, the J call TRBJ1-4, with no clear D. The V end lost 6 bases, the J end lost 1 base, and 6 bases lay between the germline ends. Germline CDR1 SQVTM, CDR2 ANQGSEA. The CDR3 has 12 amino acids. The DNA for the CDR3 is TGCAGCGTAGGAGGAACTAATGAAAAACTGTTTTTT. Translating gives CSVGGTNEKLFF. Combining the CDR3 with reference TRBV29-1 and TRBJ1-4 gives the whole variable domain SAVISQKPSRDICQRGTSLTIQCQVDSQVTMMFWYRQQPGQSLTLIATANQGSEATYESGFVIDKFPISRPNLTFSTLTVSNMSPEDSSIYLCSVGGTNEKLFFGSGTQLSVL.